The T cell receptor (beta chain) under discussion was sequenced for a study of T cell repertoires in cytomegalovirus infection (dated by TCRdb to between 2018 and 2021). A note on the overall study: Recently identified HLA-C-restricted CMV epitopes, whose presentation resists viral immunomodulation, were targeted by peptide stimulations together with well-studied HLA-B-restricted epitopes. Because public TCR beta signatures pointed to carriage of CMV infection together with the matching HLA type, the HLA type of each donor mattered for the analysis.

The treatment or condition tag for this specimen amounts to: in vitro stimulation with specific CMV peptide epitopes to enrich CMV-specific T cells. Sequenced on an Illumina HiSeq 1500. Using fastp trimming at Q25 and MiXCR clonotype assembly, TCRdb reanalyzed the public sequencing data and kept in-frame beta chains. Identical CDR3 protein sequences are pooled into one entry, listed with their most common genes and DNA. The sample yields tens of thousands of distinct CDR3 sequences; roughly a fifth were counted once. Clones ranked in the top ten supply 65% to 75% of the sample. As for this clonotype: Its antigen remains undetermined. No base quality values were provided; no much bigger clone lies one nucleotide off.

Trimming removed 4 bases from V and 7 bases from J, leaving 14 bases between the germline ends. Spanning cysteine to phenylalanine, the CDR3 consists of 14 amino acids. Just CDR3 DNA is preserved here, 42 bases in frame from base 1. In the germline V gene (reference sequence), CDR1 corresponds to SEHNR and CDR2 to FQNEAQ. The investigation overall reported the following: The ex vivo response was dominated by HLA-C-restricted CMV-specific TCR beta clonotypes, and the single most frequent clonotype in two of eight donors was supplied by these HLA-C-restricted clonotypes. In both this cohort and an independent cohort of 350 or so donors, the cumulative frequency of public TCR beta family members distinguished carriers of CMV infection plus the relevant HLA type.

Sequenced material: CD8+ T cells from cultured PBMCs, taken from culture after CMV antigen stimulation. The receptor chain draws on TRBV7-9 and TRBJ2-1; possibly the D gene is TRBD2, per 7 matching bases. The TCR comes from a human donor in good health (CMV status not recorded). Some clones in this sample may be carry-over from other donors' samples. The nucleotides read TGTGCCAGCAGCTGGGGGGGGCCCGGGAATGAGCAGTTCTTC. Its protein is CASSWGGPGNEQFF.